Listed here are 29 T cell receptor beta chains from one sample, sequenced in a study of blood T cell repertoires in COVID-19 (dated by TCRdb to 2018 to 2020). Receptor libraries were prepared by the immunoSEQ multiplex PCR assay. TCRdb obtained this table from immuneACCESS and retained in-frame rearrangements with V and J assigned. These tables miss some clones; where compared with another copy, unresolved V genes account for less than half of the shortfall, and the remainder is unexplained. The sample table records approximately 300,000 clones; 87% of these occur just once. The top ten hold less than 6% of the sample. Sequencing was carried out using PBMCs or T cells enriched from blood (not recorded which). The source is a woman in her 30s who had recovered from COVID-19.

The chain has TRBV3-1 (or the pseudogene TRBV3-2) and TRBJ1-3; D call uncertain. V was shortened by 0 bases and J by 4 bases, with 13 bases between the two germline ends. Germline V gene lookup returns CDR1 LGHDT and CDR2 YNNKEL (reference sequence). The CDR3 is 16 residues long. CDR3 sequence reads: CASSQDPQVEGNTIYF. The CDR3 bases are TGTGCCAGCAGCCAAGATCCGCAGGTCGAAGGAAACACCATATATTTT.

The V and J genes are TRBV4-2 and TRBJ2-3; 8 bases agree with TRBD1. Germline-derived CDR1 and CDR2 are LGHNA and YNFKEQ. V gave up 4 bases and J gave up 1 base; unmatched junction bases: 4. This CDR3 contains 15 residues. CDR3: CASSREDRGTDTQYF. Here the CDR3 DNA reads TGTGCCAGCAGCCGCGAGGACAGGGGCACAGATACGCAGTATTTT.

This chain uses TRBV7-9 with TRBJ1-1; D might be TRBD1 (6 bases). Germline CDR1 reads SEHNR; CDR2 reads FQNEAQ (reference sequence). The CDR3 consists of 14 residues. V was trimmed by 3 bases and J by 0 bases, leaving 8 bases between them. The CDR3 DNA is TGTGCCAGCAGCTTGCAGGGGATGAACACTGAAGCTTTCTTT. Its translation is CASSLQGMNTEAFF.

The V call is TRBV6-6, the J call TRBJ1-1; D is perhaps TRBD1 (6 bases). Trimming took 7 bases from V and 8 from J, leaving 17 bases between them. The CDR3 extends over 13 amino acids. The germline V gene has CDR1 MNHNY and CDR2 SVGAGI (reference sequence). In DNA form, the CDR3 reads TGTGCCAGCATCCAAGTGACAGGCTCAGAAGCTTTCTTT. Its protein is CASIQVTGSEAFF.

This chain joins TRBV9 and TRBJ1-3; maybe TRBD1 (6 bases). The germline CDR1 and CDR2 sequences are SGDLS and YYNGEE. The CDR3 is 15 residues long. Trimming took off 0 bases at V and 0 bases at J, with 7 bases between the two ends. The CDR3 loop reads CASSVAGASGNTIYF. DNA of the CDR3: TGTGCCAGCAGCGTAGCAGGGGCCTCTGGAAACACCATATATTTT.

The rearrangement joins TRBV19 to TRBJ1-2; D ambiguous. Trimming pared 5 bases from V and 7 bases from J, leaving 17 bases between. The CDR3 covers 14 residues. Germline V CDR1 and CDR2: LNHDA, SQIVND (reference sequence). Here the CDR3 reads CASSSTGEVGGYTF. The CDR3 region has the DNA TGTGCCAGTAGTTCCACCGGGGAGGTCGGTGGCTACACCTTC.

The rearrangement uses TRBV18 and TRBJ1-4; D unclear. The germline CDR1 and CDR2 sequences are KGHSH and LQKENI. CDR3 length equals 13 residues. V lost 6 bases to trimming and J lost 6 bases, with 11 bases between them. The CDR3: CASSPTMDEKLFF. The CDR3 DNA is TGTGCCAGCTCCCCGACTATGGATGAAAAACTGTTTTTT.

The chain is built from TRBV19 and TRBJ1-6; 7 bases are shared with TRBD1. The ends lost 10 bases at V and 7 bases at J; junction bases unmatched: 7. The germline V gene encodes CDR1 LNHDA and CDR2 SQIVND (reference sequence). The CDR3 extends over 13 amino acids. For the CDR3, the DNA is TGTGCCACCTCCCCGACAGGGAATTCACCCCTCCACTTT. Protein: CATSPTGNSPLHF.

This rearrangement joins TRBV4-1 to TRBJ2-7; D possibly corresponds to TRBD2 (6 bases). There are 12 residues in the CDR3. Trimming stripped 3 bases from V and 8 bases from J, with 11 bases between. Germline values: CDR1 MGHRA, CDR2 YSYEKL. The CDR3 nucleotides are TGCGCCAGCAGCCACATGGGGGGACAGCAGTACTTC. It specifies CASSHMGGQQYF.

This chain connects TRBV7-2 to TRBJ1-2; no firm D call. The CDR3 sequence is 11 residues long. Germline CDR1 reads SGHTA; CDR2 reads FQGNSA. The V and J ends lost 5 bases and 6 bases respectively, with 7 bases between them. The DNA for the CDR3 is TGTGCCAGCAGCCCCCCCGATGGCTACACCTTC. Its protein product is CASSPPDGYTF.

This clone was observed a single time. CDR3 bases: TGCGCCAGCAGCTTGGTGCGGCCCTCGCCACTACTTCAGCCCCAGCATTTT. This sequence encodes CASSLVRPSPLLQPQHF. The chain links TRBV5-1 to TRBJ1-5; D is unresolved. The V gene lost 0 bases and the J gene lost 6 bases, with 19 bases spanning the gap. The CDR3 is 17 residues long. Germline V gene data show CDR1 as SGHRS and CDR2 as YFSETQ.

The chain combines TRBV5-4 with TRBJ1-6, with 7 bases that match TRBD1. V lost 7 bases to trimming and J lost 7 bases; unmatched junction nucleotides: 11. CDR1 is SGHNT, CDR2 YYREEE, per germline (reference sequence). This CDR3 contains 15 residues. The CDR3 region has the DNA TGTGCCAGCTACAAAGGGACAGAACCAAATTCACCCCTCCACTTT. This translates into CASYKGTEPNSPLHF.

The CDR3 is CASSEQGVAEKLFF. DNA of the CDR3: TGTGCCAGCAGTGAACAGGGGGTCGCTGAAAAACTGTTTTTT. The rearrangement uses TRBV2 and TRBJ1-4, with TRBD1 identical over 7 bases. Per the germline V gene, CDR1 is SNHLY and CDR2 is FYNNEI. Unmatched junction bases numbered 4, after V lost 2 bases and J lost 7 bases. This CDR3 is 14 amino acids long.

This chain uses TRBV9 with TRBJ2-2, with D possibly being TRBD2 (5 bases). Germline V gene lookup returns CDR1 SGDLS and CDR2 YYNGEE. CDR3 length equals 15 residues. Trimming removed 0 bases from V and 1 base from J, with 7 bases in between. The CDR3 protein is CASSVDGVNTGELFF. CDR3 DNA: TGTGCCAGCAGCGTAGACGGGGTGAACACCGGGGAGCTGTTTTTT.

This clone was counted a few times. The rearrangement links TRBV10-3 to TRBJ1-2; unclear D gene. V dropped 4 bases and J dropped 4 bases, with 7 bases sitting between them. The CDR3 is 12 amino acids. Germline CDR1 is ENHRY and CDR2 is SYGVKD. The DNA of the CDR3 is TGTGCCATCAGTGCTCAGGCCTATGGCTACACCTTC. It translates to CAISAQAYGYTF.

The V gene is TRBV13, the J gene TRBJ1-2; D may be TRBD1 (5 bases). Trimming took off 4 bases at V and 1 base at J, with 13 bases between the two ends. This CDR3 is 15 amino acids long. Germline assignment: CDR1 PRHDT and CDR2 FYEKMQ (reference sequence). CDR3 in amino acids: CASSSSGLLNYGYTF. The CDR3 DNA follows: TGTGCCAGCAGCTCCTCGGGACTTCTTAACTATGGCTACACCTTC. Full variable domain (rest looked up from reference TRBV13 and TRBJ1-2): AAGVIQSPRHLIKEKRETATLKCYPIPRHDTVYWYQQGPGQDPQFLISFYEKMQSDKGSIPDRFSAQQFSDYHSELNMSSLELGDSALYFCASSSSGLLNYGYTFGSGTRLTVV.

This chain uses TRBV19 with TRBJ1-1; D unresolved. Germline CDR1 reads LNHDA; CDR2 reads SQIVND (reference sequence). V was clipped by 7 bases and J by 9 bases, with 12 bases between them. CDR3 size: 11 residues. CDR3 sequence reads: CASMWAEKAFF. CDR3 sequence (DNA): TGTGCCAGTATGTGGGCTGAGAAAGCTTTCTTT.

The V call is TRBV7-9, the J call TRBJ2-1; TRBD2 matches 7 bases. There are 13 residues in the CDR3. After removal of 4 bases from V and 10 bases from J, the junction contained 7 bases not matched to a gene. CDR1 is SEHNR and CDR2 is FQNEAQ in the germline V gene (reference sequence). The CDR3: CASSWDRGEEQFF. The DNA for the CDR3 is TGTGCCAGCAGCTGGGATCGGGGGGAAGAGCAGTTCTTC.

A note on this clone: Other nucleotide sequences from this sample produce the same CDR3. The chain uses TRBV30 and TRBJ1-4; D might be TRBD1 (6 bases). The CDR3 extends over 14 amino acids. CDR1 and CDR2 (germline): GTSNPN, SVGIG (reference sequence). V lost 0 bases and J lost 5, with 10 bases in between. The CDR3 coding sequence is TGTGCCTGGAGTGTACGGCAGGGGAATGAAAAACTGTTTTTT. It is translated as CAWSVRQGNEKLFF.

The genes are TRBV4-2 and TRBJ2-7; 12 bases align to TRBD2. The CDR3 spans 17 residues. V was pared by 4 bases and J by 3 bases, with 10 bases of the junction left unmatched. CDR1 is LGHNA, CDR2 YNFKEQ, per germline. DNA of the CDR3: TGTGCCAGCAGCCCCACGGAGCCGGGACTAGCGGGCTACGAGCAGTACTTC. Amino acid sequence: CASSPTEPGLAGYEQYF.

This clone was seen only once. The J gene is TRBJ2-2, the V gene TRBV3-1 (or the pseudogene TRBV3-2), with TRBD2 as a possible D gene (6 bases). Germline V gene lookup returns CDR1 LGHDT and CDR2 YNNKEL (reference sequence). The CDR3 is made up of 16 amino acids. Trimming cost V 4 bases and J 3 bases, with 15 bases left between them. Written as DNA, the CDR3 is TGTGCCAGCAGCCCGTCGGGCGGGGTGCACACCGGGGAGCTGTTTTTT. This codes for CASSPSGGVHTGELFF.

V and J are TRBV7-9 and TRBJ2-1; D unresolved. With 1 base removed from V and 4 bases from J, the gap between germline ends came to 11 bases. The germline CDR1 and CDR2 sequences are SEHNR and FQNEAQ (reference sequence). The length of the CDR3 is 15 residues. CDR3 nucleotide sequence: TGTGCCAGCAGCTTAGAAGAGTCTAAATACAATGAGCAGTTCTTC. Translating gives CASSLEESKYNEQFF.

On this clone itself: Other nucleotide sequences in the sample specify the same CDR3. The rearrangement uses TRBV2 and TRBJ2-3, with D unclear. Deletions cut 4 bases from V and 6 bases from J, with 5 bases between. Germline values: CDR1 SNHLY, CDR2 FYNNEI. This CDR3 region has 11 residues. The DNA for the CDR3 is TGTGCCAGCAGTGTTGCGGATACGCAGTATTTT. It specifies CASSVADTQYF. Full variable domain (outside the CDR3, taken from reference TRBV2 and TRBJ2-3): EPEVTQTPSHQVTQMGQEVILRCVPISNHLYFYWYRQILGQKVEFLVSFYNNEISEKSEIFDDQFSVERPDGSNFTLKIRSTKLEDSAMYFCASSVADTQYFGPGTRLTVL.

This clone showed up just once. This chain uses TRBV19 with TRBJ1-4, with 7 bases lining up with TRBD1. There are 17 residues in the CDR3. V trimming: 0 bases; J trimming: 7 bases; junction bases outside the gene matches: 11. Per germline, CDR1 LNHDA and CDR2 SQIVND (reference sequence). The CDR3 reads CASSIEGTQGRREKLFF. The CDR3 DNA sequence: TGTGCCAGTAGTATAGAAGGGACACAGGGGCGACGTGAAAAACTGTTTTTT. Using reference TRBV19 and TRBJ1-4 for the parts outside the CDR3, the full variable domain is DGGITQSPKYLFRKEGQNVTLSCEQNLNHDAMYWYRQDPGQGLRLIYYSQIVNDFQKGDIAEGYSVSREKKESFPLTVTSAQKNPTAFYLCASSIEGTQGRREKLFFGSGTQLSVL.

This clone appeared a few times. The CDR3 sequence: CASSKSDRGHEQFF. CDR3 bases: TGTGCCAGCAGCAAATCGGACAGGGGCCATGAGCAGTTCTTC. The V gene is TRBV7-9, the J gene TRBJ2-1; 9 positions match TRBD1. Germline loops: CDR1 SEHNR, CDR2 FQNEAQ (reference sequence). The CDR3 extends over 14 amino acids. With 5 bases clipped from V and 8 bases from J, the junction kept 7 bases outside the gene matches.

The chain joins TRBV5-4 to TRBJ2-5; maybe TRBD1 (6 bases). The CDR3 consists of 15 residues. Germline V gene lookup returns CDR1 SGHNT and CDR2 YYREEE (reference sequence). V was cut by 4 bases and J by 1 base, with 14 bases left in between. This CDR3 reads CASSRAGTPQETQYF. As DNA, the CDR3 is TGTGCCAGCAGCAGAGCCGGGACACCCCAAGAGACCCAGTACTTC.

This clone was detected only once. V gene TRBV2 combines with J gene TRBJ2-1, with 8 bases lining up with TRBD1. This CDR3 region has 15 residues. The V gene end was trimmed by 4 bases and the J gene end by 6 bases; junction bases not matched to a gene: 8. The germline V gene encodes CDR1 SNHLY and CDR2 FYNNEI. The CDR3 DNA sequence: TGTGCCAGCAGTGGACCAGGGGGCGCAGGCAATGAGCAGTTCTTC. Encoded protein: CASSGPGGAGNEQFF.

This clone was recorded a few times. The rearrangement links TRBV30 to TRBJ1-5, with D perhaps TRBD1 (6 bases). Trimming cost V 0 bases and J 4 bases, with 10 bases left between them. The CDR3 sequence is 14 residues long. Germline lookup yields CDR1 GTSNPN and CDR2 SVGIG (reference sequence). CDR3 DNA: TGTGCCTGGAGTGTAGGGGGACGGAATCAGCCCCAGCATTTT. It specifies CAWSVGGRNQPQHF. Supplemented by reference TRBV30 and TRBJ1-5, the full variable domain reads SQTIHQWPATLVQPVGSPLSLECTVEGTSNPNLYWYRQAAGRGLQLLFYSVGIGQISSEVPQNLSASRPQDRQFILSSKKLLLSDSGFYLCAWSVGGRNQPQHFGDGTRLSIL.

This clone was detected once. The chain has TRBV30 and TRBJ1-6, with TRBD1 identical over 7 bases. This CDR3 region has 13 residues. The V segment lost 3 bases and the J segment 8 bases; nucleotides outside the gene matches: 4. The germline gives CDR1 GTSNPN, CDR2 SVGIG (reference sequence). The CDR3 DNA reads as TGTGCCTGGAGGGTAGGGGGCGATTCACCCCTCCACTTT. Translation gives CAWRVGGDSPLHF.